This T cell receptor beta chain is from a study of blood T cell repertoires in COVID-19. Study information: Researchers got acute and convalescent COVID-19 samples from the United States, Italy and Spain. Nucleic acid was either cDNA or gDNA, and it came from T cells, B-cell-depleted T cells, or PBMCs.

The CDR3 runs 17 residues. Per the study methods: Researchers report that nucleated cell counts were estimated from reference gene primer amplification. TCRdb keeps only in-frame clones here, not all; method: immunoSEQ multiplex PCR. Clone size and V and J calls were adopted from that table, with D and trimming inferred from the DNA. The repertoire holds approximately 60,000 clones, with about four fifths as singletons. V usage is TRBV21-1 and J usage is TRBJ1-6; the table's D call, TRBD1, has no DNA check behind it. TRBV21-1 is a pseudogene. The sequenced sample consisted of peripheral blood. The source is a human donor in a cohort sampled during active COVID-19. The CDR3 bases are TGTGCCAGCAGCAAAGAGGTGGGGGACAGAGGTCGGTCACCCCTCCACTTT. The encoded protein is CASSKEVGDRGRSPLHF.